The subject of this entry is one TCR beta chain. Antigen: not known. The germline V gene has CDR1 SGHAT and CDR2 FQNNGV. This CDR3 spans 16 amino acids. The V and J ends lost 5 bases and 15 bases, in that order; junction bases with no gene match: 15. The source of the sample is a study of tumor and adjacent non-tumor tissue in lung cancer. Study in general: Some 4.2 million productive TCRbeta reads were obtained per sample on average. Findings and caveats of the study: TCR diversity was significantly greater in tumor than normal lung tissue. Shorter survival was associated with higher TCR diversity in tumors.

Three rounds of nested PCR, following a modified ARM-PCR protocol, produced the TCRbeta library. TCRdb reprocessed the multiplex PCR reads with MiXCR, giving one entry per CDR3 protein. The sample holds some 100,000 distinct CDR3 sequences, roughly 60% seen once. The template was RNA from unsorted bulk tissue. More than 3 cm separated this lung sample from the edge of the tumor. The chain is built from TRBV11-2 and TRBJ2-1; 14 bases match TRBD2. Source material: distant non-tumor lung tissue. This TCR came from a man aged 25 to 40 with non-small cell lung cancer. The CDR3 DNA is TGTGCCAGCAGCCAGACTAGCGGGGGGGGCGGCAATGAGTGGTTCTTC. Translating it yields CASSQTSGGGGNEWFF.